This passage covers 20 T cell receptor beta chains from one sample sequenced in a study of vaccination effects on CD4 cells after COVID-19. The repertoire was sequenced with immunoSEQ multiplex PCR; TCRdb's copy has only in-frame clones and lacks some. The sample consists of 30,000 to 35,000 clones, around 75% of them appearing once. Subsequent to 10 days of culture, CD4+ T cells were isolated. The individual was infected with SARS-CoV-2 between March and December 2020, as confirmed by PCR. Participants were vaccinated with two doses of either the BNT162b2 or mRNA-1273 vaccine. No antigen has been assigned to these receptors. Material: CD4+ T cells from PBMCs cultured without peptide, obtained after COVID-19 vaccination. Source of these receptors: a human donor who had a prior SARS-CoV-2 infection.

This chain uses TRBV11-2 with TRBJ1-4; no clear D. The CDR3 loop spans 17 amino acids. The germline gives CDR1 SGHAT, CDR2 FQNNGV. The germline V and J ends were trimmed by 1 base and 4 bases, with 16 bases remaining between them. The CDR3, as DNA: TGTGCCAGCAGCTTAGGCGAGGCATCGTACCTTAATGAAAAACTGTTTTTT. Its protein is CASSLGEASYLNEKLFF.

The chain uses TRBV19 and TRBJ1-2; D is perhaps TRBD1 (6 bases). Germline CDR1 LNHDA, CDR2 SQIVND (reference sequence). This CDR3 region has 16 residues. V was clipped by 1 base and J by 2 bases, with 14 bases between them. This chain's CDR3 is CASSIVGGPLNYGYTF. The CDR3 bases are TGTGCCAGTAGTATAGTTGGGGGGCCCTTGAACTATGGCTACACCTTC.

The CDR3 DNA is TGCGCCAGCAGCCCAAGGGGCTCAACTAATGAAAAACTGTTTTTT. Protein sequence: CASSPRGSTNEKLFF. The chain couples TRBV4-1 to TRBJ1-4, with D possibly TRBD1 on 5 matching bases. The V end lost 4 bases, the J end lost 0 bases, and 9 bases lay between the germline ends. CDR3 length: 15 amino acids. Germline assignment: CDR1 MGHRA and CDR2 YSYEKL.

A single count supports this clone. V usage is TRBV2 and J usage is TRBJ2-5, with D perhaps matching TRBD2 (7 bases). The CDR3 is 15 residues long. Trimming took 6 bases from V and 5 from J, leaving 19 bases between them. Germline CDR1 reads SNHLY; CDR2 reads FYNNEI. CDR3 loop: CASRSQTGAGETQYF. DNA for the CDR3: TGTGCCAGCAGGTCCCAGACAGGAGCGGGGGAGACCCAGTACTTC.

This chain links TRBV6-2 or TRBV6-3 with TRBJ1-5; no definite D call. Trimming removed 2 bases at V and 7 bases at J, with 6 bases between. The CDR3 totals 12 residues. In germline, CDR1 is MNHEY, CDR2 SVGEGT. This chain's CDR3 is CASSYKRQPQHF. The CDR3 DNA follows: TGTGCCAGCAGTTACAAAAGACAGCCCCAGCATTTT.

This chain connects TRBV9 to TRBJ1-1; a weak D match, TRBD1 (5 bases). With 4 bases removed from V and 0 bases from J, the gap between germline ends came to 25 bases. CDR1 is SGDLS, CDR2 YYNGEE, per germline. This CDR3 is 19 amino acids long. The CDR3 loop is CASSPRRASSGTVNTEAFF. The CDR3 region has the DNA TGTGCCAGCAGCCCTCGAAGAGCCTCCTCGGGGACGGTGAACACTGAAGCTTTCTTT.

The chain uses TRBV30 and TRBJ2-1; D gene ambiguous. Per the germline V gene, CDR1 is GTSNPN and CDR2 is SVGIG (reference sequence). This CDR3 has 13 residues. V lost 2 bases and J lost 8, with 13 bases in between. The CDR3 reads CAWSINRVDEQFF. Here the CDR3 DNA reads TGTGCCTGGAGTATCAATCGCGTCGATGAGCAGTTCTTC. The full variable domain, with the rest looked up from reference TRBV30 and TRBJ2-1, is SQTIHQWPATLVQPVGSPLSLECTVEGTSNPNLYWYRQAAGRGLQLLFYSVGIGQISSEVPQNLSASRPQDRQFILSSKKLLLSDSGFYLCAWSINRVDEQFFGPGTRLTVL.

This chain uses TRBV21-1 with TRBJ1-4; TRBD1 is taken as the D call from the table, unchecked against the DNA. TRBV21-1 has pseudogene status. The CDR3 sequence is 13 residues long. As DNA, the CDR3 is TGTGCCAGCAGGGACAGTCTTAATGAAAAACTGTTTTTT. Translated: CASRDSLNEKLFF.

The genes are TRBV7-3 and TRBJ1-1, with D unresolved. Germline loops: CDR1 SGHTA, CDR2 FQGTGA. Deletions cut 2 bases from V and 9 bases from J, with 13 bases between. The CDR3 extends over 13 amino acids. CDR3 protein: CASSLAWSGKAFF. CDR3 sequence (DNA): TGTGCCAGCAGCTTAGCTTGGTCGGGGAAAGCTTTCTTT.

The V gene is TRBV7-9, the J gene TRBJ2-3; a weak D match, TRBD2 (5 bases). CDR3 length: 15 amino acids. Germline CDR1 and CDR2: SEHNR and FQNEAQ (reference sequence). V lost 5 bases, J lost 6 bases, and 18 bases lay in between. The CDR3 sequence: CASSLIPSGRDTQYF. CDR3 nucleotide sequence: TGTGCCAGCAGCCTCATCCCCAGCGGAAGGGATACGCAGTATTTT.

The chain combines TRBV21-1 with TRBJ1-5; TRBD1, the table's D call, lacks a check against the DNA. TRBV21-1 is a documented pseudogene. This CDR3 is 18 amino acids long. The CDR3 DNA is TGTGCCAGCAGCAAAGGAGGTAGTGGAGCAGGGGGCAATCAGCCCCAGCATTTT. Protein sequence: CASSKGGSGAGGNQPQHF.

The V call is TRBV30, the J call TRBJ1-4; D perhaps matches TRBD1 (6 bases). This CDR3 comprises 15 residues. Germline V gives CDR1 GTSNPN, CDR2 SVGIG (reference sequence). V dropped 3 bases and J dropped 3 bases, with 14 bases sitting between them. CDR3 sequence: CAWSAGTWPNEKLFF. The CDR3 DNA reads as TGTGCCTGGAGCGCCGGGACATGGCCTAATGAAAAACTGTTTTTT.

This clone rates as medium-sized (0.01 to 0.1%). The J gene is TRBJ2-3, the V gene TRBV9; the D is unclear. The CDR3 consists of 16 residues. Germline V gene lookup returns CDR1 SGDLS and CDR2 YYNGEE. Deletions cut 0 bases from V and 4 bases from J, with 15 bases between. CDR3 region: CASSVAVNLGSDTQYF. CDR3 DNA sequence: TGTGCCAGCAGCGTAGCGGTGAATTTGGGCTCAGATACGCAGTATTTT.

This chain connects TRBV5-6 to TRBJ2-3; the D is unclear. Germline V gene sequence: CDR1 SGHDT, CDR2 YYEEEE. The V end lost 1 base, the J end lost 3 bases, and 12 bases lay between the germline ends. This CDR3 has 15 residues. The CDR3 spells CASSLISLETDTQYF. Here the CDR3 DNA reads TGTGCCAGCAGCTTGATCTCTTTAGAGACAGATACGCAGTATTTT.

J is TRBJ2-7 and V is TRBV6-4, with 9 positions matching TRBD2. Germline CDR1 is MRHNA and CDR2 is SNTAGT. This CDR3 has 14 residues. V was clipped by 4 bases and J by 0 bases; unmatched bases: 1. In nucleotides, the CDR3 is TGTGCCAGCAGTGGACTAGCGGACTCCTACGAGCAGTACTTC. This translates into CASSGLADSYEQYF.

The chain has TRBV6-1 and TRBJ1-5; 8 bases agree with TRBD1. The length of the CDR3 is 16 residues. Germline values: CDR1 MNHNS, CDR2 SASEGT. J gave up 10 bases and V 3 bases, and 14 bases lay outside the gene matches. The CDR3 spells CASSEDREGVFVPQHF. The DNA for the CDR3 is TGTGCCAGCAGTGAGGACAGGGAGGGGGTTTTTGTTCCCCAGCATTTT.

The chain has TRBV6-6 and TRBJ1-1; D gene unclear. V gave up 5 bases and J gave up 1 base, with 8 bases separating them. This CDR3 comprises 13 residues. The V gene's germline CDR1 is MNHNY and CDR2 SVGAGI (reference sequence). For the CDR3, the DNA is TGTGCCAGCAGTCAATCCGGGAACACTGAAGCTTTCTTT. Amino acid sequence: CASSQSGNTEAFF.

The chain joins TRBV27 to TRBJ1-2; 9 positions match TRBD1. V was clipped by 1 base and J by 7 bases; unmatched bases: 7. Germline V gene data show CDR1 as MNHEY and CDR2 as SMNVEV (reference sequence). This CDR3 region has 15 residues. The CDR3 DNA sequence: TGTGCCAGCAGTTTATTCGGGGGACAGGGTGTTGGCTACACCTTC. This translates into CASSLFGGQGVGYTF.

The chain recombines TRBV3-1 (or the pseudogene TRBV3-2) with TRBJ1-1; 9 nucleotides agree with TRBD1. The CDR3 covers 15 residues. Looked up from germline, CDR1 is LGHDT and CDR2 is YNNKEL (reference sequence). V dropped 4 bases and J dropped 4; count of bases not matched to a gene: 7. CDR3 sequence reads: CASSRGTGLATEAFF. The CDR3 bases are TGTGCCAGCAGCCGGGGGACAGGGTTGGCCACTGAAGCTTTCTTT.

A few counts support this clone. At the DNA level, this CDR3 is encoded by other sequences in the same sample as well. The J gene is TRBJ2-7, the V gene TRBV18; no reliable D call. Germline CDR1 reads KGHSH; CDR2 reads LQKENI. V shed 6 bases and J shed 0 bases, with 6 bases lying between them. CDR3 length: 12 amino acids. The CDR3 sequence is CASSPSSYEQYF. For the CDR3, the DNA is TGTGCCAGCTCCCCTAGCTCCTACGAGCAGTACTTC.